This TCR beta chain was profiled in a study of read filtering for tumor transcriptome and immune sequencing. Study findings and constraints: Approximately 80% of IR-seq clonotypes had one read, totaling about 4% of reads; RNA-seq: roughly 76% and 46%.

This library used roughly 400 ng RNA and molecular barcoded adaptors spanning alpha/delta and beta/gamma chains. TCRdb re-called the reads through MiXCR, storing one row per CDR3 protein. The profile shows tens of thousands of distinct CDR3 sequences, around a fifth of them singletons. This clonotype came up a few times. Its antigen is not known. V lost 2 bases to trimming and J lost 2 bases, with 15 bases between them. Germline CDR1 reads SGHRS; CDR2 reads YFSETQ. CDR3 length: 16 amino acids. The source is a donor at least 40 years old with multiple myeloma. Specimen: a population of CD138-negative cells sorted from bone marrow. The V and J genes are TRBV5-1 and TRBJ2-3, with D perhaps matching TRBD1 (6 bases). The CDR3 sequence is CASSFGTNQYTDTQYF. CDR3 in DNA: TGCGCCAGCAGCTTCGGGACAAACCAATACACAGATACGCAGTATTTT.